The clone carrying this T cell receptor (beta chain) occurred a few times. The CDR3 has 15 amino acids. The V and J ends lost 4 bases and 6 bases, in that order; junction bases with no gene match: 9. Germline V CDR1 and CDR2: MNHEY, SMNVEV (reference sequence). The data were produced by immunoSEQ multiplex PCR, yet TCRdb's version contains in-frame clones alone and is incomplete. Of some 95,000 clones in the sample, less than 90% are singletons; the top ten hold more than 1%. This specimen belongs to a study of blood T cell repertoires in COVID-19. This chain links TRBV27 with TRBJ2-4; 7 nucleotides agree with TRBD1. The sequenced sample was peripheral blood. The sequence was obtained from a man older than 75 with active or convalescent COVID-19. CDR3 nucleotides: TGTGCCAGCAGTTCCGACAGGGTCGGGACAAACATTCAGTACTTC. This translates into CASSSDRVGTNIQYF.